This T cell receptor (beta chain) stems from a study of T cell responses to AZD1222 COVID-19 vaccine. Findings and limits, study-wide: CD4 TCRs linked to vaccination spanned spike, dominating at 160-218 and 743-854. Unmutated variant regions are reportedly the target of nearly half of TCRs that are spike-specific.

As for this clone: Its target is not known.

From germline, CDR1 is KGHSH and CDR2 LQKENI. Deletions cut 0 bases from V and 0 bases from J, with 5 bases between. The CDR3 runs to 14 residues. Assay used: immunoSEQ multiplex PCR; TCRdb lists only in-frame clones, some missing. The profile shows about 140,000 clones, approximately 93% of them singletons. The J gene is TRBJ2-5, the V gene TRBV18; D gene ambiguous. The sample was peripheral blood, taken on day 0 of MenACWY control vaccination. This sequence was found in an adult in good health. CDR3 bases: TGTGCCAGCTCACCACCTGCTTACCAAGAGACCCAGTACTTC. Translating gives CASSPPAYQETQYF.